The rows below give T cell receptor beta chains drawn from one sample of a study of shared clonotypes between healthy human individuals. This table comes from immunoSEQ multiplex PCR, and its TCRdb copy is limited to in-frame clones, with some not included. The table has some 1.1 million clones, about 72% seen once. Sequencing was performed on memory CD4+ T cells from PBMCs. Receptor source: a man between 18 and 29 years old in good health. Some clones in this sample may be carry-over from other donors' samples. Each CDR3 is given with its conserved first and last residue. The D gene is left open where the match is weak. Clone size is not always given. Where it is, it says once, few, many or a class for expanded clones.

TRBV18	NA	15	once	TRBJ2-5	CASSAVVGPPETQYF	TGTGCCAGCTCGGCGGTCGTAGGACCGCCAGAGACCCAGTACTTC
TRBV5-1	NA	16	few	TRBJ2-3	CASSGGTGRGGDTQYF	TGCGCCAGCAGCGGTGGGACGGGGAGAGGTGGCGATACGCAGTATTTT
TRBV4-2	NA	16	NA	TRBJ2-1	CASSQESLLTYNEQFF	TGTGCCAGCAGCCAAGAGTCCTTACTGACATACAATGAGCAGTTCTTC
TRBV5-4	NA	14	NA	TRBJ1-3	CASSSTSSGNTIYF	TGTGCCAGCAGCTCGACAAGCTCTGGAAACACCATATATTTT
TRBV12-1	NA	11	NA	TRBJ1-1	CARWLDTEAFF	TGTGCCAGGTGGCTGGACACTGAAGCTTTCTTT
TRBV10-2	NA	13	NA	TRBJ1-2	CASSVGRGYGYTF	TGCGCCAGCAGTGTCGGGCGAGGGTATGGCTACACCTTC
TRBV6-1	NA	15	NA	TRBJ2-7	CASSELAGVPSEQYF	TGTGCCAGCAGTGAACTGGCAGGGGTACCCTCCGAGCAGTACTTC
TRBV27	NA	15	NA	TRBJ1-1	CASRGYGQPNTEAFF	TGTGCCAGCAGAGGATATGGACAGCCCAACACTGAAGCTTTCTTT
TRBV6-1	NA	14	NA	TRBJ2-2	CASIFGQHTGELFF	TGTGCCAGCATATTCGGCCAGCACACCGGGGAGCTGTTTTTT
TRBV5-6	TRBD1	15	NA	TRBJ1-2	CASSLDLQGSGGYTF	TGTGCCAGCAGCTTGGACCTACAGGGGAGTGGGGGCTACACCTTC